This TCR beta chain was recorded in a study of blood T cells in healthy people across ages. Germline V gene data show CDR1 as DFQATT and CDR2 as SNEGSKA (reference sequence). The CDR3 spans 12 residues. A note on this clonotype: A clone one base away is much larger, so this may be a read error.

Next came a second PCR, run for about 7 to 12 cycles, which used a sample-barcoded 5' primer along with a J-beta primer mix. Each single sample gave us at least 2.5 million CDR3-containing paired-end reads. TCRdb independently ran MiXCR on the 5' RACE reads; one entry per CDR3 protein. The table records some 940,000 distinct CDR3 sequences, approximately 32% of them present only once. These data were likewise used in another study, on T cells of mothers and their children. That work states: Second-PCR amplification with M1S added sample barcodes and 2-4 random nucleotides. Roughly 2.7 million TCR beta reads per child versus over 10 million per mother.

V and J are TRBV20-1 and TRBJ2-1; the D is unclear. Judging by the DNA end, TRBJ2-7 fits better; the J call may be wrong. This TCR was recovered from a middle-aged woman in good health. The material sequenced was blood. The CDR3 DNA reads as TGCAGTGCTAGGCCGTCCTACAATGAGCAGTACTTC. Protein sequence: CSARPSYNEQYF.